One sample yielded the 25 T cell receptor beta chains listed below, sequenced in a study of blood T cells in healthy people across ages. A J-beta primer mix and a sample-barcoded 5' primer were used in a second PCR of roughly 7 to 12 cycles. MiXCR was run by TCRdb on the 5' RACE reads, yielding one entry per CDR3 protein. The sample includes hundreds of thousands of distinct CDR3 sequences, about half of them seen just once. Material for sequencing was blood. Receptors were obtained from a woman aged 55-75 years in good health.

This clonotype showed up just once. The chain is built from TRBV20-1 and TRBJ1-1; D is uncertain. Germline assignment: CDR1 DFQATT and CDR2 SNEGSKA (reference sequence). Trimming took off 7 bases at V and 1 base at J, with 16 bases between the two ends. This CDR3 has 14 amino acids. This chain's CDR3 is CSGTLGGPNTEAFF. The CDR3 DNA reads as TGCAGTGGAACCCTAGGAGGGCCGAACACTGAAGCTTTCTTT.

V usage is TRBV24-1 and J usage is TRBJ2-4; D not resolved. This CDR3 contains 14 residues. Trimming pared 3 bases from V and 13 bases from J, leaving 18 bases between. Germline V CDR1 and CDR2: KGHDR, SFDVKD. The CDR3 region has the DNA TGTGCCACCAGTGATGGCAGGTTAGGCAATGAGCAGTACTTC. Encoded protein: CATSDGRLGNEQYF.

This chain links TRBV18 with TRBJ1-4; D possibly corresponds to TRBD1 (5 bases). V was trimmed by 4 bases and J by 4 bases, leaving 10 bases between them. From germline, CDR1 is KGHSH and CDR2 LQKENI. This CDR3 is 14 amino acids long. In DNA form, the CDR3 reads TGTGCCAGCTCACGACGCAGGGTTAATGAAAAACTGTTTTTT. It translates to CASSRRRVNEKLFF. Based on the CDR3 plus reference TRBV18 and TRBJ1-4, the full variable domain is NAGVMQNPRHLVRRRGQEARLRCSPMKGHSHVYWYRQLPEEGLKFMVYLQKENIIDESGMPKERFSAEFPKEGPSILRIQQVVRGDSAAYFCASSRRRVNEKLFFGSGTQLSVL.

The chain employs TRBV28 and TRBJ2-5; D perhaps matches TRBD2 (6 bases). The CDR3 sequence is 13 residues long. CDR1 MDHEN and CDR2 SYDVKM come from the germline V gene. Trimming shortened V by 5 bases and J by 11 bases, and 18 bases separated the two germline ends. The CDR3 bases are TGTGCCAGCAGTCTTGCGGGATCCGGTGGGCAGTACTTC. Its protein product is CASSLAGSGGQYF.

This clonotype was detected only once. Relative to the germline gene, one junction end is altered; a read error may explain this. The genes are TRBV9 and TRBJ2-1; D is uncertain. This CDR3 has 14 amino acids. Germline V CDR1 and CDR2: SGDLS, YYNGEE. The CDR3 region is CASSVVTAYNEQFF. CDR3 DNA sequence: TGTGCCAGCAGCGTAGTAACAGCTTACAACGAGCAGTTCTTC.

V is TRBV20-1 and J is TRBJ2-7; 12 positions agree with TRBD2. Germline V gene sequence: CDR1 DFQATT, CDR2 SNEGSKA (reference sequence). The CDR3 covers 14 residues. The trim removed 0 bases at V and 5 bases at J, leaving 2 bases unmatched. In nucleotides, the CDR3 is TGCAGTGCTAGAGATGGACTAGCGGGAAACGAGCAGTACTTC. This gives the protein CSARDGLAGNEQYF.

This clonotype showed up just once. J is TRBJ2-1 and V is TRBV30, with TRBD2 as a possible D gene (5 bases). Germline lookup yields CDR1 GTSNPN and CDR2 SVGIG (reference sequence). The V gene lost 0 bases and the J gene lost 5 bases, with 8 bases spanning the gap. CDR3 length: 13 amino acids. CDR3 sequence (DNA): TGTGCCTGGAGTGTACGGCGGGACAATGAGCAGTTCTTC. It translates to CAWSVRRDNEQFF.

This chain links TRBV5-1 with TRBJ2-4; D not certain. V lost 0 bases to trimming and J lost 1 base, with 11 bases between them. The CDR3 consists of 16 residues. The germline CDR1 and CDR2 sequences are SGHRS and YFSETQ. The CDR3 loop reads CASSLDGGGAKNIQYF. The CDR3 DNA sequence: TGCGCCAGCAGCTTGGACGGCGGTGGGGCCAAAAACATTCAGTACTTC.

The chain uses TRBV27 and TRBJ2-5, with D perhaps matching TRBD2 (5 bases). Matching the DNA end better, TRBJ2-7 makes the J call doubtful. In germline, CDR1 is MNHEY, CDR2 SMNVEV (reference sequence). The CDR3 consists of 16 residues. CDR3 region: CASSPPGRASSGEQYF. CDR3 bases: TGTGCCAGCAGTCCCCCGGGAAGAGCAAGTTCTGGCGAGCAGTACTTC.

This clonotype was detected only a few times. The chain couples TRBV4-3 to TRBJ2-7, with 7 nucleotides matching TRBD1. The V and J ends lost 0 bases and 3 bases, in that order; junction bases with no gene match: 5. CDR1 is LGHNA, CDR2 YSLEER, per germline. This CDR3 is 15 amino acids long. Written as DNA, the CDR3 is TGCGCCAGCAGCCAAGACCCGACAGGGTTCTACGAGCAGTACTTC. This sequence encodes CASSQDPTGFYEQYF.

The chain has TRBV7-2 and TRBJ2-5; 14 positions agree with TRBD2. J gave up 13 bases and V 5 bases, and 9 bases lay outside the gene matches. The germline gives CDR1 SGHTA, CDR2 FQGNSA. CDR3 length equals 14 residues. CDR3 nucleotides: TGTGCCAGCAGCGAAGGGACTAGCGGGAGTGTAAGGTACTTC. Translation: CASSEGTSGSVRYF.

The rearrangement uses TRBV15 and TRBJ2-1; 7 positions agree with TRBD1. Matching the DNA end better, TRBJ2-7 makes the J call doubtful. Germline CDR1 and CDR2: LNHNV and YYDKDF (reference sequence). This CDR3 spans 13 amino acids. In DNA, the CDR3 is TGTGCCACCAGCGAACAGGGGTACAATGAGCAGTACTTC. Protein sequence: CATSEQGYNEQYF.

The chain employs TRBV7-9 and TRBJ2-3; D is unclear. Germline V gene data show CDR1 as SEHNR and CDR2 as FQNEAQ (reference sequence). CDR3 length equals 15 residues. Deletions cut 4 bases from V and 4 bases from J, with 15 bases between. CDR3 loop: CASSSYRARPDTQYF. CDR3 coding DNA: TGTGCCAGCAGCTCCTATCGGGCCCGTCCAGATACGCAGTATTTT.

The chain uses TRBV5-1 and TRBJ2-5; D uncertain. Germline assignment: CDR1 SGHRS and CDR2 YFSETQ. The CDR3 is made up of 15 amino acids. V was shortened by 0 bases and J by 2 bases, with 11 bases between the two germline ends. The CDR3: CASSLAGSWQETQYF. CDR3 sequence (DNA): TGCGCCAGCAGCTTGGCTGGCAGCTGGCAAGAGACCCAGTACTTC.

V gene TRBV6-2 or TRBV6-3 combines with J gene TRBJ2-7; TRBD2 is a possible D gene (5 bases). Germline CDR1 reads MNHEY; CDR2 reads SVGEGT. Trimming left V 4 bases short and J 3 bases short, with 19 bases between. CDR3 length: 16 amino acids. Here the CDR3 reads CASSFLIEGQNYEQYF. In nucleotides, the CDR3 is TGTGCCAGCAGTTTCCTCATTGAGGGCCAGAACTACGAGCAGTACTTC.

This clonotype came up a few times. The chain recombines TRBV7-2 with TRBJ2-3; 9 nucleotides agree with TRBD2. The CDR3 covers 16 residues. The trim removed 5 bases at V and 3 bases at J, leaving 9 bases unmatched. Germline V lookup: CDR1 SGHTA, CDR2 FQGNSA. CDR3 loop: CASSARASGITDTQYF. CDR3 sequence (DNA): TGTGCCAGCAGCGCCCGGGCTAGCGGGATAACAGATACGCAGTATTTT.

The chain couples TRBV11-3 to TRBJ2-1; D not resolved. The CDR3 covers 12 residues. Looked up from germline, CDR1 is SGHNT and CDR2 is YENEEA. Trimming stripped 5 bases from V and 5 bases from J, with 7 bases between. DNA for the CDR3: TGTGCCAGCAGCCGGATCGACAATGAGCAGTTCTTC. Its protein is CASSRIDNEQFF.

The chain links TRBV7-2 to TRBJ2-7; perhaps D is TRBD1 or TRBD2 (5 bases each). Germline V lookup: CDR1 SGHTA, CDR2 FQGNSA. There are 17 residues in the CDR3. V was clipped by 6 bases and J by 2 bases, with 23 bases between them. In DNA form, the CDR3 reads TGTGCCAGCAGTTCCACCAACCCCGGGGCTAGTCCCTACGAGCAGTACTTC. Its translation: CASSSTNPGASPYEQYF. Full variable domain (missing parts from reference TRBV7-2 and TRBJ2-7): GAGVSQSPSNKVTEKGKDVELRCDPISGHTALYWYRQSLGQGLEFLIYFQGNSAPDKSGLPSDRFSAERTGGSVSTLTIQRTQQEDSAVYLCASSSTNPGASPYEQYFGPGTRLTVT.

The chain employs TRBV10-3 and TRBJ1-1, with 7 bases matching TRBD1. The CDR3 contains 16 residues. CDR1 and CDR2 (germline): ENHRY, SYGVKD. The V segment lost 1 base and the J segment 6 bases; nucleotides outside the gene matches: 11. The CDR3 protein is CAISELDRSSPSEAFF. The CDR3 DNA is TGTGCCATCAGTGAGTTGGACAGGTCCTCGCCTTCTGAAGCTTTCTTT.

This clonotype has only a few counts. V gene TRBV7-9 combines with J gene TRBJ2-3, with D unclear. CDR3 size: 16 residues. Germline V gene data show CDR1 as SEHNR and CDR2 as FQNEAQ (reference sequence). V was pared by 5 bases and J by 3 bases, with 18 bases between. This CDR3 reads CASSQKRALGTDTQYF. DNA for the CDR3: TGTGCCAGCAGCCAAAAGCGTGCCCTCGGGACAGATACGCAGTATTTT.

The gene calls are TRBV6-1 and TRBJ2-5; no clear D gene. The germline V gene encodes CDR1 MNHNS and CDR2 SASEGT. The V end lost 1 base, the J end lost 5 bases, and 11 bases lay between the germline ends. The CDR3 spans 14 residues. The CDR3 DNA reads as TGTGCCAGCAGTGAAGGTCCCAGGATTGAGACCCAGTACTTC. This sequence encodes CASSEGPRIETQYF.

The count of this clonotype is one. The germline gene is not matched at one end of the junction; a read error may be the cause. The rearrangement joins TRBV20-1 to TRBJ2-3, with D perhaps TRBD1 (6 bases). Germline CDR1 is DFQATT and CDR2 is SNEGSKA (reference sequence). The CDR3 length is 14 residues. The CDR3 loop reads CSAREGRGTDTQNF. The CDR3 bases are TGCAGTGCTAGAGAAGGCAGGGGAACAGATACGCAGAATTTT.

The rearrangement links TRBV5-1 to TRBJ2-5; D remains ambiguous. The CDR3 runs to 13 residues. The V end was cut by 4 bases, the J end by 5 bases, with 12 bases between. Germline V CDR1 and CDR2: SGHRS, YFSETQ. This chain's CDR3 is CASSGVFGETQYF. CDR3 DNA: TGCGCCAGCAGCGGGGTATTCGGGGAGACCCAGTACTTC.

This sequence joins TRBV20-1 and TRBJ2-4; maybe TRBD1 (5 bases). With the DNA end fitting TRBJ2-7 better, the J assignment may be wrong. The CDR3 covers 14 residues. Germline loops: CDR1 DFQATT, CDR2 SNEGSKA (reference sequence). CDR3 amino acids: CSARVPRGLYEQYF. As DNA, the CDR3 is TGCAGTGCTAGGGTTCCAAGGGGCTTATACGAGCAGTACTTC.

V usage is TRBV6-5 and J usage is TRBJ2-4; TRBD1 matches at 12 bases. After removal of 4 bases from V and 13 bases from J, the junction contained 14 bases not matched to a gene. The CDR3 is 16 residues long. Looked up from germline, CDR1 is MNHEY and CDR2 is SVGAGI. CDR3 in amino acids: CASSSHMGQGAYGQYF. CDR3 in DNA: TGTGCCAGCAGTTCACATATGGGACAGGGGGCCTACGGGCAGTACTTC.